The rows below give T cell receptor beta chains drawn from one sample of a study of CD8 T cells in ankylosing spondylitis. Via MiXCR, TCRdb re-called the 5' RACE reads, giving one row per CDR3 protein. The profile shows around 180,000 distinct CDR3 sequences, about 18% of them singletons. Sequenced: blood, either unsorted or a sorted T cell fraction (not recorded which). The origin of the receptors is a male donor aged 10-29 years with ankylosing spondylitis or in good health (not recorded which). CDR3s include the opening cysteine and the closing phenylalanine or tryptophan. A D gene is named only where the DNA matches it firmly. Clone size, where shown, is once, few, many, or a class for clones that have expanded.

-,TRBJ2-1,-,TRBV20-1,CSARGPQSSYNEQFF,TGCAGTGCTAGAGGGCCTCAGAGCTCCTACAATGAGCAGTTCTTC
many,TRBJ2-3,-,TRBV18,CASSDLADVTDTQYF,TGTGCCAGCTCAGATTTGGCGGACGTCACAGATACGCAGTATTTT
many,TRBJ2-7,TRBD2,TRBV20-1,CSAREFVELAGGFSYEQYF,TGCAGTGCTAGAGAGTTTGTGGAACTAGCGGGAGGATTTTCCTACGAGCAGTACTTC
many,TRBJ2-2,TRBD1,TRBV7-8,CASSIAYRGNTGELFF,TGTGCCAGCAGCATAGCATACAGGGGGAACACCGGGGAGCTGTTTTTT
many,TRBJ2-1,TRBD2,TRBV20-1,CSADDRFSGRAINEQFF,TGCAGTGCCGACGACCGCTTCAGTGGGAGGGCCATCAATGAGCAGTTCTTC
-,TRBJ2-7,TRBD2,TRBV6-6,CASSYLAGTSGSGEQYF,TGTGCCAGCAGTTACTTAGCCGGGACTAGCGGGAGCGGCGAGCAGTACTTC
few,TRBJ2-5,-,TRBV7-2,CASSPVGAQETQYF,TGTGCCAGCAGCCCCGTCGGCGCTCAAGAGACCCAGTACTTC
many,TRBJ2-1,TRBD2,TRBV28,CASSTRLAGEGWDEQFF,TGTGCCAGCAGTACACGACTAGCGGGAGAAGGGTGGGATGAGCAGTTCTTC
many,TRBJ2-1,-,TRBV5-1,CASSLQGSSYNEQFF,TGCGCCAGCAGCTTGCAGGGAAGCTCCTACAATGAGCAGTTCTTC
many,TRBJ2-3,-,TRBV20-1,CSAEESGGTQYF,TGCAGTGCTGAAGAATCGGGCGGTACGCAGTATTTT
many,TRBJ2-1,TRBD1,TRBV5-1,CASSAGTGAANEQFF,TGCGCCAGCAGCGCCGGGACAGGGGCCGCCAATGAGCAGTTCTTC
many,TRBJ2-3,TRBD2,TRBV5-1,CASTLSSGAHGDTQYF,TGCGCCAGCACCCTCTCGAGCGGGGCCCATGGAGATACGCAGTATTTT
many,TRBJ2-4,-,TRBV19,CASRTEAKNIQYF,TGTGCCAGTAGGACTGAAGCCAAAAACATTCAGTACTTC
many,TRBJ2-5,-,TRBV12-3/TRBV12-4,CASSPSGGTHQETQYF,TGTGCCAGCAGTCCTTCGGGTGGGACACATCAAGAGACCCAGTACTTC
-,TRBJ2-1,-,TRBV5-4,CASSLEGRGRGSSYNEQFF,TGTGCCAGCAGCTTGGAAGGTAGAGGCAGAGGAAGCTCCTACAATGAGCAGTTCTTC
many,TRBJ2-1,-,TRBV12-3/TRBV12-4,CASSYGRGEYNEQFF,TGTGCCAGCAGTTATGGGCGGGGAGAATACAATGAGCAGTTCTTC
many,TRBJ1-2,-,TRBV12-3/TRBV12-4,CASSPRPGLYGYTF,TGTGCCAGCAGCCCGAGGCCAGGGCTCTATGGCTACACCTTC
-,TRBJ2-1,-,TRBV6-2/TRBV6-3,CASRPRWGTSSSYNEQFF,TGTGCCAGCAGACCCCGGTGGGGGACCTCAAGCTCCTACAATGAGCAGTTCTTC
many,TRBJ2-3,-,TRBV20-1,CSAPRQWGSTDTQYF,TGCAGTGCTCCGCGCCAATGGGGGAGCACAGATACGCAGTATTTT
once,TRBJ1-2,TRBD1,TRBV6-5,CASSDSGTVYGYTF,TGTGCCAGCAGCGATTCTGGGACAGTATATGGCTACACCTTC
many,TRBJ2-3,-,TRBV12-3/TRBV12-4,CASSYTTTDTQYF,TGTGCCAGCAGTTACACTACGACAGATACGCAGTATTTT
many,TRBJ2-1,-,TRBV30,CAWSAYTGSSLYNEQFF,TGTGCCTGGAGTGCCTACACAGGGTCCTCTCTCTACAATGAGCAGTTCTTC
-,TRBJ2-5,-,TRBV5-5,CASSTQGLEETQYF,TGTGCCAGCAGCACCCAGGGGTTGGAAGAGACCCAGTACTTC
many,TRBJ2-1,-,TRBV27,CASSSGSYNEQFF,TGTGCCAGCAGTTCCGGCTCCTACAATGAGCAGTTCTTC
-,TRBJ2-7,TRBD2,TRBV5-1,CASSLGGRTYEQYF,TGCGCCAGCAGCTTAGGCGGGAGGACCTACGAGCAGTACTTC
-,TRBJ1-1,-,TRBV29-1,CQAQGWTEAFF,TGCCAAGCGCAGGGTTGGACTGAAGCTTTCTTT
few,TRBJ2-2,-,TRBV7-6,CASSLESGLGELFF,TGTGCCAGCAGCTTAGAGTCAGGACTCGGGGAGCTGTTTTTT
many,TRBJ2-5,TRBD2,TRBV2,CASSGTSGRRETQYF,TGTGCCAGCAGCGGGACTAGCGGGAGAAGGGAGACCCAGTACTTC
-,TRBJ1-5,-,TRBV2,CASSVRINQPQHF,TGTGCCAGCAGTGTCCGAATCAATCAGCCCCAGCATTTT
many,TRBJ2-1,TRBD1,TRBV20-1,CSAPGQIYNEQFF,TGCAGTGCCCCGGGACAGATCTACAATGAGCAGTTCTTC
many,TRBJ1-1,TRBD1,TRBV25-1,CASRGQGNTEAFF,TGTGCCAGCAGAGGACAGGGGAACACTGAAGCTTTCTTT
many,TRBJ2-4,-,TRBV2,CASLGLAKNIQYF,TGTGCCAGCCTCGGACTAGCCAAAAACATTCAGTACTTC
many,TRBJ2-1,TRBD2,TRBV7-2,CASSFTSGINEQFF,TGTGCCAGCAGCTTCACTAGCGGGATAAATGAGCAGTTCTTC
many,TRBJ2-3,-,TRBV12-3/TRBV12-4,CASTHRGRDTQYF,TGTGCCAGCACCCACCGTGGTAGGGATACGCAGTATTTT
many,TRBJ2-7,-,TRBV28,CASSLSGRNYEQYF,TGTGCCAGCAGTTTATCGGGTCGGAACTACGAGCAGTACTTC
-,TRBJ2-1,-,TRBV20-1,CSASILKGRGYEQFF,TGCAGTGCTAGCATTCTGAAGGGACGCGGATATGAGCAGTTCTTC